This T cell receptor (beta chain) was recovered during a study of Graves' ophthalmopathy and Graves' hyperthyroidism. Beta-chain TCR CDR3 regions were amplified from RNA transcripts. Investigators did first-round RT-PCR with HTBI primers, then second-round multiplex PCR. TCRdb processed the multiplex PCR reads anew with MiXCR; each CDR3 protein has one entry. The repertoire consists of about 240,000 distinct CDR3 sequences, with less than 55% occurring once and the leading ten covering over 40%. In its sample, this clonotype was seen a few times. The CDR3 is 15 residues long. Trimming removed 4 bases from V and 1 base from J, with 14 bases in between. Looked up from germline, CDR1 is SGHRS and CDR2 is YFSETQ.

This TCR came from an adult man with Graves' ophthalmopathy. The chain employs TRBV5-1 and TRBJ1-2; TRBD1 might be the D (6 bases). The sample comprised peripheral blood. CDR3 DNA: TGCGCCAGCAGCACAGGACAGCCTAGTAACTATGGCTACACCTTC. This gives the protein CASSTGQPSNYGYTF.